A single sample gave rise to the 4 T cell receptor beta chains below, sequenced in a study of cytotoxic CD8 clonotypes in ibrutinib-treated CLL. Sequencing used immunoSEQ multiplex PCR; TCRdb keeps in-frame clones, though not all of them. This sample has more than 85,000 clones, with around 77% found just once. Sequencing used PBMCs, obtained after 24 months of ibrutinib treatment. Receptors were obtained from a human donor with chronic lymphocytic leukemia.

The chain joins TRBV18 to TRBJ2-5; D is perhaps TRBD1 or TRBD2 (5 bases each). This CDR3 comprises 15 residues. CDR1 and CDR2 from the germline V gene are KGHSH and LQKENI. The V gene lost 4 bases and the J gene lost 5 bases, with 17 bases spanning the gap. The CDR3 DNA follows: TGTGCCAGCTCACGAGGGGAAGGGGCTGGGGAGACCCAGTACTTC. It translates to CASSRGEGAGETQYF.

The V and J genes are TRBV6-6 and TRBJ1-1; 7 nucleotides align to TRBD1. Trimming cost V 5 bases and J 4 bases; bases outside gene matches: 7. Germline V gene data show CDR1 as MNHNY and CDR2 as SVGAGI (reference sequence). CDR3 length: 14 amino acids. The CDR3 DNA sequence: TGTGCCAGCAGTGAGGACAGGTCAGGCACTGAAGCTTTCTTT. This encodes CASSEDRSGTEAFF.

The chain uses TRBV6-5 and TRBJ1-1, with D perhaps TRBD1 (5 bases). This CDR3 contains 15 residues. In germline, CDR1 is MNHEY, CDR2 SVGAGI. Deletions cut 2 bases from V and 5 bases from J, with 15 bases between. CDR3 protein: CASSYRGRMGTEAFF. The CDR3 bases are TGTGCCAGCAGTTACCGGGGACGGATGGGGACTGAAGCTTTCTTT.

This sequence joins TRBV5-1 and TRBJ2-1; no firm D call. This CDR3 has 14 residues. Germline CDR1 reads SGHRS; CDR2 reads YFSETQ. With 0 bases removed from V and 9 bases from J, the gap between germline ends came to 13 bases. The CDR3: CASSLDTLVGEQFF. The DNA of the CDR3 is TGCGCCAGCAGCTTGGACACCCTAGTGGGTGAGCAGTTCTTC.